What follows are 32 T cell receptor beta chains derived from one specimen sequenced in a study of PD-1 blockade in classical Hodgkin lymphoma. Documented time point: cycle 4 day 1 (C4D1), after more than 5 weeks of nivolumab. No patient escaped relapse after autologous stem cell transplantation, and brentuximab vedotin exposure varied. From thawed PBMCs, magnetic negative selection was used to isolate the CD8+ T cells. Only in-frame clones appear in the TCRdb table, and some are missing; sequencing was by immunoSEQ multiplex PCR. The sample yields approximately 10,000 clones, roughly 81% seen once. The specimen comprised CD8+ T cells from blood, sampled before the fourth cycle of nivolumab. Source of these receptors: a human donor with classical Hodgkin lymphoma. The donor label of this sample is uncertain.

This clone was seen a single time. The chain links TRBV4-1 to TRBJ2-5; no definite D call. The V and J ends lost 1 base and 1 base respectively, with 7 bases between them. CDR3 size: 14 residues. Germline V CDR1 and CDR2: MGHRA, YSYEKL. The CDR3 protein is CASSQASSQETQYF. As DNA, the CDR3 is TGCGCCAGCAGCCAAGCAAGCTCCCAAGAGACCCAGTACTTC.

CDR3 bases: TGTGCCAGCAGTTACGAGCGGGAGGGCTACGAGCAGTACTTC. Protein: CASSYEREGYEQYF. The chain carries TRBV6-5 and TRBJ2-7; 10 positions agree with TRBD2. CDR1 MNHEY and CDR2 SVGAGI come from the germline V gene. V shed 2 bases, J shed 3 bases, and the junction held 1 base outside the gene matches. This CDR3 has 14 amino acids.

The chain links TRBV5-1 to TRBJ1-1; no reliable D call. Trimming shortened V by 0 bases and J by 0 bases, and 12 bases separated the two germline ends. The germline V gene has CDR1 SGHRS and CDR2 YFSETQ. The CDR3 sequence is 16 residues long. The CDR3 region is CASSLVNALLNTEAFF. CDR3 DNA sequence: TGCGCCAGCAGCTTGGTCAATGCTCTATTGAACACTGAAGCTTTCTTT.

This clone was observed once. The rearrangement joins TRBV2 to TRBJ2-1; TRBD1 might be the D (6 bases). Germline V gene data show CDR1 as SNHLY and CDR2 as FYNNEI. The CDR3 sequence is 16 residues long. Trimming shortened V by 0 bases and J by 2 bases, and 11 bases separated the two germline ends. CDR3 loop: CASSEARDTPYNEQFF. For the CDR3, the DNA is TGTGCCAGCAGTGAAGCCCGGGACACTCCCTACAATGAGCAGTTCTTC.

The rearrangement links TRBV29-1 to TRBJ2-3, with D hard to call. The ends were cut back, 5 bases at V and 0 bases at J, with 9 bases in the middle. CDR1 is SQVTM and CDR2 is ANQGSEA in the germline V gene. This CDR3 is 13 amino acids long. The CDR3 region has the DNA TGCAGCGTTCCCGCCCCCAGCACAGATACGCAGTATTTT. Translated: CSVPAPSTDTQYF.

The gene calls are TRBV4-1 and TRBJ2-1, with a tentative D call TRBD2 (5 bases). This CDR3 region has 16 residues. The germline V gene has CDR1 MGHRA and CDR2 YSYEKL. The ends were cut back, 0 bases at V and 10 bases at J, with 19 bases in the middle. The CDR3 DNA is TGCGCCAGCAGCCAAGATAGCCGGGAACCCTGGGTAGAGCAGTTCTTC. As protein: CASSQDSREPWVEQFF.

V usage is TRBV7-9 and J usage is TRBJ2-6; the D is unclear. The length of the CDR3 is 18 residues. Per the germline V gene, CDR1 is SEHNR and CDR2 is FQNEAQ (reference sequence). V was trimmed by 5 bases and J by 5 bases, leaving 22 bases between them. The CDR3 loop is CASSPPTGPLFRANVLTF. DNA for the CDR3: TGTGCCAGCAGCCCCCCCACGGGCCCCCTATTTCGGGCCAACGTCCTGACTTTC.

V is TRBV5-4 and J is TRBJ2-7; 8 nucleotides align to TRBD2. The CDR3 covers 15 residues. Germline V gene sequence: CDR1 SGHNT, CDR2 YYREEE (reference sequence). Trimming cost V 2 bases and J 0 bases; bases outside gene matches: 4. The CDR3 nucleotides are TGTGCCAGCAGCTTTTGGCTAGCGGGCTCCTACGAGCAGTACTTC. Encoded protein: CASSFWLAGSYEQYF.

This chain uses TRBV7-2 with TRBJ1-1; no clear D gene. Trimming removed 4 bases from V and 1 base from J, with 13 bases in between. The CDR3 runs to 15 residues. CDR1 is SGHTA and CDR2 is FQGNSA in the germline V gene. The CDR3 sequence: CASSWKESGNTEAFF. The CDR3 DNA sequence: TGTGCCAGCAGCTGGAAGGAGTCGGGGAACACTGAAGCTTTCTTT.

The chain employs TRBV10-2 and TRBJ2-2; the D gene is possibly TRBD1 (5 bases). In germline, CDR1 is WSHSY, CDR2 SAAADI. The CDR3 is 15 residues long. Deletions cut 4 bases from V and 2 bases from J, with 11 bases between. This CDR3 is CASSGLQENTGELFF. Written as DNA, the CDR3 is TGCGCCAGCAGTGGATTACAGGAAAACACCGGGGAGCTGTTTTTT.

This chain connects TRBV5-6 to TRBJ2-7; D perhaps matches TRBD2 (6 bases). The CDR3 runs to 17 residues. V was trimmed by 1 base and J by 3 bases, leaving 20 bases between them. Looked up from germline, CDR1 is SGHDT and CDR2 is YYEEEE. The CDR3 protein is CASSLLPPSGLNYEQYF. CDR3 in DNA: TGTGCCAGCAGCTTGCTTCCCCCCAGCGGGCTAAACTACGAGCAGTACTTC.

The chain employs TRBV5-8 and TRBJ1-5, with D possibly being TRBD1 (5 bases). The CDR3 is made up of 17 amino acids. V shed 2 bases and J shed 0 bases, with 15 bases lying between them. Germline CDR1 reads SGHTS; CDR2 reads YDEGEE. The CDR3 DNA is TGTGCCAGCAGCTTTGGGCAGGGCATGCATAGCAATCAGCCCCAGCATTTT. Translation: CASSFGQGMHSNQPQHF. Full variable domain (missing parts from reference TRBV5-8 and TRBJ1-5): EAGVTQSPTHLIKTRGQQATLRCSPISGHTSVYWYQQALGLGLQFLLWYDEGEERNRGNFPPRFSGRQFPNYSSELNVNALELEDSALYLCASSFGQGMHSNQPQHFGDGTRLSIL.

J is TRBJ2-2 and V is TRBV5-4; D call uncertain. Between the trimmed V and J ends, which lost 2 bases and 4 bases, there was a span of 12 bases. Germline values: CDR1 SGHNT, CDR2 YYREEE (reference sequence). CDR3 size: 15 residues. The DNA for the CDR3 is TGTGCCAGCAGCTTAAACACGGTTAGCACCGGGGAGCTGTTTTTT. Translating it yields CASSLNTVSTGELFF.

This chain links TRBV27 with TRBJ2-7, with D perhaps TRBD1 (6 bases). The V end was cut by 5 bases, the J end by 0 bases, with 11 bases between. Germline V gene data show CDR1 as MNHEY and CDR2 as SMNVEV (reference sequence). CDR3 length: 14 amino acids. The CDR3 reads CASSLQGSSYEQYF. The CDR3 nucleotides read TGTGCCAGCAGTCTCCAGGGGAGCTCCTACGAGCAGTACTTC.

The genes are TRBV6-5 and TRBJ2-7, with D possibly TRBD2 on 6 matching bases. Germline values: CDR1 MNHEY, CDR2 SVGAGI. V was pared by 7 bases and J by 6 bases, with 16 bases between. The CDR3 consists of 13 residues. The CDR3 reads CASTYGGTGEQYF. In nucleotides, the CDR3 is TGTGCCAGCACCTACGGGGGAACGGGCGAGCAGTACTTC.

This sequence joins TRBV5-8 and TRBJ1-2; D may be TRBD1 (5 bases). V was trimmed by 0 bases and J by 6 bases, leaving 21 bases between them. The CDR3 is 17 residues long. CDR1 and CDR2 from the germline V gene are SGHTS and YDEGEE. The CDR3 protein is CASSLGQSSASYDGYTF. The CDR3 DNA sequence: TGTGCCAGCAGCTTGGGACAGTCCTCAGCAAGTTATGATGGCTACACCTTC.

This rearrangement joins TRBV28 to TRBJ2-3, with D hard to call. V was trimmed by 7 bases and J by 1 base, leaving 12 bases between them. Germline CDR1 is MDHEN and CDR2 is SYDVKM. This CDR3 has 14 amino acids. CDR3 residues: CASIYRPGTDTQYF. The CDR3, as DNA: TGTGCCAGCATCTACCGGCCGGGCACAGATACGCAGTATTTT.

The V gene is TRBV29-1, the J gene TRBJ1-5, with D possibly TRBD1 on 5 matching bases. Deletions cut 0 bases from V and 11 bases from J, with 11 bases between. Germline CDR1 SQVTM, CDR2 ANQGSEA. The CDR3 spans 12 residues. Here the CDR3 reads CSVEEGTGAQHF. CDR3 in DNA: TGCAGCGTTGAAGAAGGGACCGGGGCCCAGCATTTT.

V is TRBV4-1 and J is TRBJ2-1, with D perhaps TRBD1 (5 bases). CDR3 length: 16 amino acids. V dropped 5 bases and J dropped 12 bases, with 26 bases sitting between them. CDR1 is MGHRA and CDR2 is YSYEKL in the germline V gene. The CDR3 DNA follows: TGCGCCAGCAGCGCATACACGGGCTATCAAGGGGCAGGGCAGTTCTTC. Translating it yields CASSAYTGYQGAGQFF.

The genes are TRBV4-1 and TRBJ2-3; tentative D call: TRBD1 (6 bases). CDR3 length: 13 amino acids. In germline, CDR1 is MGHRA, CDR2 YSYEKL. V gave up 6 bases and J gave up 4 bases, with 11 bases separating them. The CDR3 DNA sequence: TGCGCCAGCAGATCGACAGGTTCAGATACGCAGTATTTT. The encoded protein is CASRSTGSDTQYF.

J is TRBJ1-4 and V is TRBV11-2, with a tentative D call TRBD1 (5 bases). V was clipped by 5 bases and J by 10 bases, with 20 bases between them. The length of the CDR3 is 15 residues. Germline CDR1 and CDR2: SGHAT and FQNNGV. In DNA form, the CDR3 reads TGTGCCAGCAGCCTGGGACGACCGGCGCTGGGAAAACTGTTTTTT. Translating gives CASSLGRPALGKLFF.

This clone has just a few counts. V gene TRBV29-1 combines with J gene TRBJ2-1; D is possibly TRBD1 (5 bases). The germline V gene encodes CDR1 SQVTM and CDR2 ANQGSEA. V lost 0 bases to trimming and J lost 7 bases, with 16 bases between them. This CDR3 comprises 15 residues. The CDR3, as DNA: TGCAGCGTTGAAGATCCAACAGGAAACTTGAATGAGCAGTTCTTC. Protein product: CSVEDPTGNLNEQFF.

The sample holds a few counts of this clone. V is TRBV6-5 and J is TRBJ2-5, with unresolved D. Trimming removed 8 bases from V and 5 bases from J, with 12 bases in between. CDR1 and CDR2 (germline): MNHEY, SVGAGI. There are 12 residues in the CDR3. The CDR3 protein is CASWGLGETQYF. The CDR3, as DNA: TGTGCCAGCTGGGGATTGGGGGAGACCCAGTACTTC.

The V gene is TRBV25-1, the J gene TRBJ2-1; D may be TRBD1 or TRBD2 (5 bases each). Trimming removed 3 bases from V and 8 bases from J, with 11 bases in between. The CDR3 spans 13 residues. Germline-derived CDR1 and CDR2 are MGHDK and SYGVNS. CDR3 nucleotide sequence: TGTGCCAGCAGTGACTGGGGGTTTGATGAGCAGTTCTTC. This gives the protein CASSDWGFDEQFF.

The chain combines TRBV6-4 with TRBJ2-1, with 10 bases lining up with TRBD2. Germline-derived CDR1 and CDR2 are MRHNA and SNTAGT. V trimming: 0 bases; J trimming: 7 bases; junction bases outside the gene matches: 3. The CDR3 runs to 15 residues. CDR3 coding DNA: TGTGCCAGCAGTGACTCGAGCGGGGGGGGGAATGAGCAGTTCTTC. Amino acid sequence: CASSDSSGGGNEQFF.

The count of this clone is one. The V and J genes are TRBV27 and TRBJ2-7; D possibly corresponds to TRBD2 (5 bases). The V end was cut by 10 bases, the J end by 0 bases, with 19 bases between. CDR1 and CDR2 (germline): MNHEY, SMNVEV (reference sequence). This CDR3 is built from 15 residues. The CDR3 spells CATKKEGLSSYEQYF. Here the CDR3 DNA reads TGTGCCACCAAGAAAGAGGGTCTTAGCTCCTACGAGCAGTACTTC.

A single count supports this clone. The chain has TRBV19 and TRBJ2-5; D gene unclear. Germline V lookup: CDR1 LNHDA, CDR2 SQIVND (reference sequence). The V end lost 5 bases, the J end lost 1 base, and 17 bases lay between the germline ends. The length of the CDR3 is 16 residues. The CDR3 loop is CASSASRSAPQETQYF. The CDR3 nucleotides read TGTGCCAGTAGTGCTTCACGTTCGGCCCCCCAAGAGACCCAGTACTTC. Full variable domain (remainder filled in from reference TRBV19 and TRBJ2-5): DGGITQSPKYLFRKEGQNVTLSCEQNLNHDAMYWYRQDPGQGLRLIYYSQIVNDFQKGDIAEGYSVSREKKESFPLTVTSAQKNPTAFYLCASSASRSAPQETQYFGPGTRLLVL.

This clone was counted only a few times. J is TRBJ2-2 and V is TRBV21-1; the table's D call TRBD1 went unverified against the DNA. TRBV21-1 counts as a pseudogene. This CDR3 is built from 18 residues. The CDR3 DNA sequence: TGTGCCAGCAGCAAAGGAAATTCCCAGGGAATGAACACCGGGGAGCTGTTTTTT. Amino acids: CASSKGNSQGMNTGELFF.

This rearrangement joins TRBV5-1 to TRBJ2-7; 8 nucleotides match TRBD2. CDR3 length: 17 residues. Trimming removed 4 bases from V and 3 bases from J; junction bases left unmatched: 15. Germline CDR1 is SGHRS and CDR2 is YFSETQ. Here the CDR3 reads CASSLGQRESWGYEQYF. CDR3 DNA sequence: TGCGCCAGCAGCCTGGGCCAGCGGGAGTCGTGGGGCTACGAGCAGTACTTC.

The V call is TRBV7-9, the J call TRBJ2-1, with a weak D call TRBD2 (6 bases). Trimming stripped 5 bases from V and 9 bases from J, with 14 bases between. CDR3 size: 13 residues. CDR1 SEHNR and CDR2 FQNEAQ come from the germline V gene (reference sequence). CDR3 nucleotide sequence: TGTGCCAGCAGCGGGGGGTTGGAGCTTGAGCAGTTCTTC. This codes for CASSGGLELEQFF.

This clone was counted only a few times. The gene calls are TRBV27 and TRBJ1-5, with D possibly TRBD1 on 6 matching bases. Germline V gene data show CDR1 as MNHEY and CDR2 as SMNVEV (reference sequence). Between the trimmed V and J ends, which lost 5 bases and 7 bases, there was a span of 12 bases. The CDR3 extends over 13 amino acids. This CDR3 is CASSPTGYQPQHF. The CDR3, as DNA: TGTGCCAGCAGTCCTACAGGGTACCAGCCCCAGCATTTT.

This chain links TRBV6-4 with TRBJ1-2, with D uncertain. Per the germline V gene, CDR1 is MRHNA and CDR2 is SNTAGT. Trimming stripped 2 bases from V and 4 bases from J, with 14 bases between. This CDR3 spans 15 amino acids. CDR3 sequence reads: CASSDGESGGYGYTF. DNA of the CDR3: TGTGCCAGCAGTGACGGGGAATCGGGAGGCTATGGCTACACCTTC.